These 21 T cell receptor beta chains originate from one sample sequenced in a study of blood T cells in healthy people across ages. A second PCR of 7 to 11 cycles used a sample-barcoded 5' primer and a J-beta primer mix. One entry per CDR3 protein, called by TCRdb with MiXCR from the 5' RACE reads. The data contain fewer than 800,000 distinct CDR3 sequences, roughly 25% of them singletons. These data were likewise used in another study, on T cells of mothers and their children.

The sample consisted of blood. The receptors derive from a boy aged 5-17 years in good health.

The rearrangement joins TRBV29-1 to TRBJ2-3; D remains ambiguous. CDR3 size: 14 residues. The V gene's germline CDR1 is SQVTM and CDR2 ANQGSEA. Trimming took 4 bases from V and 0 from J, leaving 11 bases between them. The DNA for the CDR3 is TGCAGCGTTGGGACCGTAATCAGCACAGATACGCAGTATTTT. Translation: CSVGTVISTDTQYF.

V usage is TRBV4-1 and J usage is TRBJ2-5; 12 positions agree with TRBD2. This CDR3 spans 18 amino acids. V dropped 0 bases and J dropped 4; count of bases not matched to a gene: 9. The V gene's germline CDR1 is MGHRA and CDR2 YSYEKL. As DNA, the CDR3 is TGCGCCAGCAGCCAAGATCCCCGACTAGCGGGAGAGGCAGAGACCCAGTACTTC. Amino acids: CASSQDPRLAGEAETQYF.

The chain combines TRBV27 with TRBJ2-5; maybe TRBD1 (6 bases). TRBJ2-1 matches the DNA end more closely, so the J call is doubtful. CDR1 is MNHEY, CDR2 SMNVEV, per germline (reference sequence). This CDR3 region has 12 residues. The chain's CDR3 is CASSSNRVEQFF. For the CDR3, the DNA is TGTGCCAGCTCATCAAACAGGGTTGAGCAGTTCTTC.

The chain is built from TRBV28 and TRBJ2-7, with 9 bases lining up with TRBD1. The CDR3 runs to 16 residues. Trimming cost V 5 bases and J 1 base; bases outside gene matches: 9. Germline CDR1 is MDHEN and CDR2 is SYDVKM. The CDR3 nucleotides are TGTGCCAGCAGTCCCCCGGGACAGGGAGGTTCCTACGAGCAGTACTTC. It translates to CASSPPGQGGSYEQYF.

The count of this clonotype is one. This sequence joins TRBV7-2 and TRBJ1-4; no definite D call. Trimming removed 2 bases from V and 5 bases from J, with 6 bases in between. The CDR3 has 13 residues. Germline values: CDR1 SGHTA, CDR2 FQGNSA. CDR3 nucleotides: TGTGCCAGCAGCTTAAACAGAAATGAAAAACTGTTTTTT. It translates to CASSLNRNEKLFF.

V usage is TRBV2 and J usage is TRBJ2-2; 7 bases map to TRBD1. The CDR3 is 13 residues long. With 9 bases clipped from V and 0 bases from J, the junction kept 1 base outside the gene matches. Germline V gene sequence: CDR1 SNHLY, CDR2 FYNNEI. CDR3 loop: CARDRTNTGELFF. The CDR3 DNA is TGTGCCAGGGACAGGACGAACACCGGGGAGCTGTTTTTT. Using reference TRBV2 and TRBJ2-2 for the parts outside the CDR3, the full variable domain is EPEVTQTPSHQVTQMGQEVILRCVPISNHLYFYWYRQILGQKVEFLVSFYNNEISEKSEIFDDQFSVERPDGSNFTLKIRSTKLEDSAMYFCARDRTNTGELFFGEGSRLTVL.

This clonotype was seen a few times. The genes are TRBV10-2 and TRBJ2-7, with a possible D match to TRBD1 (6 bases). V was clipped by 2 bases and J by 2 bases, with 13 bases between them. The germline V gene encodes CDR1 WSHSY and CDR2 SAAADI. The CDR3 is made up of 15 amino acids. Here the CDR3 DNA reads TGCGCCAGCAGTGAGCGTGGCAGGGGTACCTACGAGCAGTACTTC. The encoded protein is CASSERGRGTYEQYF.

This chain connects TRBV5-6 to TRBJ2-5; 15 bases match TRBD2. The trim removed 0 bases at V and 4 bases at J, leaving 1 base unmatched. Germline loops: CDR1 SGHDT, CDR2 YYEEEE. This CDR3 is built from 16 residues. As DNA, the CDR3 is TGTGCCAGCAGCTTGGGGACTAGCGGGAGGGGAGAGACCCAGTACTTC. Translated: CASSLGTSGRGETQYF.

The CDR3 bases are TGTGCCAGCAGCAGACTAGCCTCCTACGAGCAGTACTTC. It encodes CASSRLASYEQYF. This chain connects TRBV12-3 or TRBV12-4 to TRBJ2-5, with 7 bases aligning to TRBD2. TRBJ2-7 matches the DNA end more closely, so the J call is doubtful. The CDR3 spans 13 residues.

This clonotype has only a few counts. V is TRBV4-2 and J is TRBJ2-2, with D unclear. Deletions cut 0 bases from V and 1 base from J, with 6 bases between. Germline V gene sequence: CDR1 LGHNA, CDR2 YNFKEQ. CDR3 length: 15 residues. The CDR3 DNA reads as TGTGCCAGCAGCCAAGATTGGGGGAACACCGGGGAGCTGTTTTTT. Translated, it gives CASSQDWGNTGELFF.

This clonotype was detected a few times. The genes are TRBV20-1 and TRBJ2-2, with D hard to call. The V gene lost 2 bases and the J gene lost 0 bases, with 10 bases spanning the gap. Germline values: CDR1 DFQATT, CDR2 SNEGSKA (reference sequence). This CDR3 comprises 15 residues. CDR3 in DNA: TGCAGTGCTAGAAACTCTGAGTCGAACACCGGGGAGCTGTTTTTT. This gives the protein CSARNSESNTGELFF.

In regard to this clonotype: A clone one base away is much larger, so this may be a read error. The rearrangement uses TRBV6-6 and TRBJ1-1; 8 positions match TRBD1. CDR1 MNHNY and CDR2 SVGAGI come from the germline V gene (reference sequence). The CDR3 consists of 15 residues. Trimming took 6 bases from V and 1 from J; bases not matched to a gene: 7. The CDR3 region is CASSLWTGTNTEAFF. DNA of the CDR3: TGTGCCAGCAGCTTATGGACAGGGACGAACACTGAAGCTTTCTTT.

This chain links TRBV29-1 with TRBJ2-5; 8 nucleotides line up with TRBD2. The DNA matches TRBJ2-7 better at its end, which makes the J call doubtful. Germline CDR1 and CDR2: SQVTM and ANQGSEA. CDR3 length equals 13 residues. As DNA, the CDR3 is TGCAGCGTTGAGTTTAGCGGGGCCTACGAGCAGTACTTC. Protein: CSVEFSGAYEQYF.

In this sample, this clonotype turned up many times. This sequence joins TRBV29-1 and TRBJ2-7, with D possibly being TRBD2 (7 bases). The ends were cut back, 1 base at V and 6 bases at J, with 16 bases in the middle. Germline CDR1 SQVTM, CDR2 ANQGSEA. The CDR3 is 14 amino acids. DNA of the CDR3: TGCAGCGTTGAAGGGGGGAGGGGGTCGGGCGAGCAGTACTTC. Its translation: CSVEGGRGSGEQYF.

This clonotype showed up just a few times. The chain combines TRBV3-1 with TRBJ1-1; TRBD1 matches at 8 bases. V lost 6 bases, J lost 2 bases, and 8 bases stayed unmatched. The CDR3 is made up of 15 amino acids. Germline V gives CDR1 LGHDT, CDR2 YNNKEL (reference sequence). Here the CDR3 DNA reads TGTGCCAGCAGACGCGACAGGGGAGGAAACACTGAAGCTTTCTTT. Its protein product is CASRRDRGGNTEAFF.

The chain is built from TRBV13 and TRBJ1-2; D gene unclear. The CDR3 covers 13 residues. V lost 3 bases, J lost 3 bases, and 8 bases lay in between. Germline CDR1 and CDR2: PRHDT and FYEKMQ (reference sequence). Here the CDR3 DNA reads TGTGCCAGCAGCTTCCTCACAGACTATGGCTACACCTTC. This encodes CASSFLTDYGYTF.

The J gene is TRBJ2-1, the V gene TRBV6-6, with TRBD2 matching over 10 bases. The CDR3 loop spans 15 amino acids. V lost 6 bases to trimming and J lost 5 bases; unmatched junction nucleotides: 7. Germline V gene sequence: CDR1 MNHNY, CDR2 SVGAGI (reference sequence). CDR3 sequence: CASSLLAGENNEQFF. CDR3 nucleotide sequence: TGTGCCAGCAGCCTTCTAGCGGGGGAAAACAATGAGCAGTTCTTC.

This clonotype was seen a handful of times. This chain links TRBV29-1 with TRBJ2-2, with 7 bases lining up with TRBD1. CDR1 and CDR2 from the germline V gene are SQVTM and ANQGSEA. J lost 5 bases, V lost 7 bases, and 7 bases had no gene match. The CDR3 has 13 residues. The CDR3 reads CSASAGGTGELFF. In DNA, the CDR3 is TGCAGCGCGTCGGCAGGGGGTACCGGGGAGCTGTTTTTT.

This clonotype was found a few times. The chain employs TRBV29-1 and TRBJ1-2; possibly TRBD1 for D (6 bases). The CDR3 is 11 residues long. CDR1 and CDR2 from the germline V gene are SQVTM and ANQGSEA. Trimming removed 6 bases at V and 10 bases at J, with 15 bases between. CDR3 in amino acids: CSVLHRQDYTF. The CDR3 bases are TGCAGCGTCCTTCACCGACAGGACTACACCTTC.

This clonotype was picked up one time. The chain combines TRBV11-3 with TRBJ1-2; 7 bases align to TRBD1. CDR1 and CDR2 from the germline V gene are SGHNT and YENEEA. V was pared by 7 bases and J by 5 bases, with 10 bases of the junction left unmatched. This CDR3 has 14 amino acids. The DNA for the CDR3 is TGTGCCAGCACCCCAACAGGGGAGGAATATGGCTACACCTTC. Encoded protein: CASTPTGEEYGYTF.

Worth noting for this clonotype: The junction shows a germline mismatch at one end, possibly a read error. The V call is TRBV6-1, the J call TRBJ2-5; 8 bases fit TRBD1. The J call may not be correct, given that the DNA end is closer to TRBJ2-7. Germline assignment: CDR1 MNHNS and CDR2 SASEGT. The CDR3 is 18 amino acids. The CDR3 spells CTSRSPKSPDRASYEQYF. The CDR3 bases are TGTACCAGCAGATCTCCAAAGAGTCCGGACAGGGCATCCTACGAGCAGTACTTC.